The 13 T cell receptor beta chains below all came from one sample that was sequenced in a study of CD8 T cells in Susac syndrome (dated by TCRdb to about 2019). The method behind the library was the immunoSEQ multiplex PCR assay. RNA was extracted using the RNeasy kit, and roughly 0.5 to 1 microgram was reverse transcribed with random hexamers. TCRdb reanalyzed the raw reads on its own, using fastp at Q25 for trimming and MiXCR for clone calling, and kept in-frame beta chains. CDR3 protein duplicates are merged, each entry listing the most common genes and DNA. For this sample the table gives roughly 190,000 distinct CDR3 sequences, of which 90% to 95% were detected only once. Approximately 0.086% of the sample lies in the top ten. The specimen sequenced was CD4+ T cells from PBMCs. The receptors come from a human donor with Susac syndrome.

V usage is TRBV4-1 and J usage is TRBJ2-5; TRBD2 matches at 8 bases. This CDR3 is built from 16 residues. Germline V gene data show CDR1 as MGHRA and CDR2 as YSYEKL. V gave up 6 bases and J gave up 0 bases; unmatched junction bases: 9. The CDR3 spells CASRGGAGAYQETQYF. CDR3 sequence (DNA): TGCGCCAGCAGAGGTGGAGCGGGGGCCTACCAAGAGACCCAGTACTTC.

The CDR3 sequence is CASSQNRGRTSNYGYTF. CDR3 DNA: TGTGCCAGCAGCCAAAACAGGGGGCGAACCTCTAACTATGGCTACACCTTC. V is TRBV3-1 and J is TRBJ1-2; the match to TRBD1 covers 9 bases. CDR1 and CDR2 from the germline V gene are LGHDT and YNNKEL (reference sequence). J gave up 0 bases and V 2 bases, and 7 bases lay outside the gene matches. The CDR3 runs to 17 residues.

The J gene is TRBJ1-1, the V gene TRBV10-3; TRBD1 matches 7 bases. CDR1 is ENHRY and CDR2 is SYGVKD in the germline V gene. The V and J ends lost 8 bases and 1 base, in that order; junction bases with no gene match: 4. The CDR3 consists of 13 residues. Here the CDR3 reads CAIRRDRNTEAFF. The CDR3 DNA follows: TGTGCCATCCGCCGGGACAGGAACACTGAAGCTTTCTTT.

The V call is TRBV6-1, the J call TRBJ1-5; D is perhaps TRBD1 (5 bases). CDR3 length: 20 amino acids. V was clipped by 3 bases and J by 4 bases, with 28 bases between them. The V gene's germline CDR1 is MNHNS and CDR2 SASEGT. The chain's CDR3 is CASSDPRTRAKRLQNQPQHF. The CDR3 region has the DNA TGTGCCAGCAGTGATCCTCGGACCAGGGCTAAACGCCTCCAAAATCAGCCCCAGCATTTT.

J is TRBJ2-5 and V is TRBV7-9, with 15 bases that match TRBD2. The CDR3 spans 18 residues. V trimming: 5 bases; J trimming: 5 bases; junction bases outside the gene matches: 12. In germline, CDR1 is SEHNR, CDR2 FQNEAQ (reference sequence). CDR3 bases: TGTGCCAGCAGCCTTGGGACTAGCGGGAGGATATTCCCCGAGACCCAGTACTTC. Translated, it gives CASSLGTSGRIFPETQYF.

The chain couples TRBV9 to TRBJ2-3; D unresolved. Per germline, CDR1 SGDLS and CDR2 YYNGEE. CDR3 size: 14 residues. Trimming pared 1 base from V and 3 bases from J, leaving 9 bases between. CDR3 amino acids: CASSVKGRTDTQYF. The CDR3 region has the DNA TGTGCCAGCAGCGTAAAAGGGCGTACAGATACGCAGTATTTT.

This clonotype was counted once. V is TRBV27 and J is TRBJ1-6; no firm D call. Germline V gene data show CDR1 as MNHEY and CDR2 as SMNVEV (reference sequence). The CDR3 runs to 17 residues. V lost 5 bases, J lost 4 bases, and 18 bases lay in between. The CDR3 here is CASSLGPISGYNSPLHF. The CDR3 bases are TGTGCCAGCAGTCTCGGACCAATTTCCGGGTATAATTCACCCCTCCACTTT.

The chain uses TRBV5-8 and TRBJ2-7, with a possible D match to TRBD2 (5 bases). In germline, CDR1 is SGHTS, CDR2 YDEGEE. CDR3 length: 14 amino acids. V was trimmed by 8 bases and J by 5 bases, leaving 20 bases between them. The CDR3 nucleotides are TGTGCCAGTGTGAGTAGACTAAATAACCACGAGCAGTACTTC. Protein product: CASVSRLNNHEQYF.

This clonotype occurred a few times. The chain uses TRBV3-1 and TRBJ1-1; no firm D call. The CDR3 has 13 residues. Trimming took off 4 bases at V and 1 base at J, with 7 bases between the two ends. Per germline, CDR1 LGHDT and CDR2 YNNKEL (reference sequence). CDR3 DNA sequence: TGTGCCAGCAGCCCGGGAGCGAACACTGAAGCTTTCTTT. As protein: CASSPGANTEAFF.

This rearrangement joins TRBV4-1 to TRBJ2-7; maybe TRBD1 (6 bases). With 0 bases removed from V and 2 bases from J, the gap between germline ends came to 11 bases. The V gene's germline CDR1 is MGHRA and CDR2 YSYEKL. The CDR3 totals 15 residues. The CDR3, as DNA: TGCGCCAGCAGCCAAGATCCCCAGGGGACCTACGAGCAGTACTTC. Amino acid sequence: CASSQDPQGTYEQYF.

The chain uses TRBV5-6 and TRBJ2-2; 13 positions match TRBD2. This CDR3 has 16 amino acids. With 4 bases clipped from V and 6 bases from J, the junction kept 6 bases outside the gene matches. Germline V gives CDR1 SGHDT, CDR2 YYEEEE. The CDR3 nucleotides are TGTGCCAGCAGCGCACTAGCGGGGGGGCCGGCCGGGGAGCTGTTTTTT. It codes for CASSALAGGPAGELFF.

CDR3 loop: CASSLRTENTEAFF. The CDR3 DNA reads TGTGCCAGCAGTTTACGGACAGAGAACACTGAAGCTTTCTTT. The chain carries TRBV6-6 and TRBJ1-1; maybe TRBD1 (6 bases). V lost 4 bases and J lost 1, with 10 bases in between. The CDR3 has 14 residues. CDR1 is MNHNY, CDR2 SVGAGI, per germline (reference sequence).

This chain links TRBV3-1 with TRBJ2-7, with unresolved D. Germline assignment: CDR1 LGHDT and CDR2 YNNKEL (reference sequence). The CDR3 has 12 residues. The germline V and J ends were trimmed by 2 bases and 6 bases, with 8 bases remaining between them. The CDR3 sequence is CASSQSSSEQYF. In DNA form, the CDR3 reads TGTGCCAGCAGCCAAAGTAGCTCCGAGCAGTACTTC.